These 26 T cell receptor beta chains share one sample of origin, sequenced in a study of technical replicates of blood from a few donors. Some clones are missing from TCRdb's copy, which holds only in-frame ones; the method was immunoSEQ multiplex PCR. The sample includes 55,000 to 75,000 clones, approximately 89% seen only once; the top ten take roughly 5%. The sequenced sample was PBMCs. The receptor source for this set is a human donor in good health. Some clones in this sample may be carry-over from other donors' samples.

The chain uses TRBV2 and TRBJ2-5, with 9 positions matching TRBD2. V lost 5 bases, J lost 5 bases, and 12 bases stayed unmatched. The germline V gene encodes CDR1 SNHLY and CDR2 FYNNEI. This CDR3 has 16 residues. CDR3 sequence: CASSITAGGVEETQYF. CDR3 nucleotide sequence: TGTGCCAGCAGTATAACCGCGGGGGGGGTGGAGGAGACCCAGTACTTC. The whole variable domain, filled in from reference TRBV2 and TRBJ2-5, reads EPEVTQTPSHQVTQMGQEVILRCVPISNHLYFYWYRQILGQKVEFLVSFYNNEISEKSEIFDDQFSVERPDGSNFTLKIRSTKLEDSAMYFCASSITAGGVEETQYFGPGTRLLVL.

This clone has just a few counts. The V and J genes are TRBV7-7 and TRBJ2-3; 9 bases agree with TRBD2. The CDR3 is 18 residues long. Germline V gene sequence: CDR1 SSHAT, CDR2 FNYEAQ (reference sequence). The ends lost 5 bases at V and 0 bases at J; junction bases unmatched: 12. The CDR3 coding sequence is TGTGCCAGCAGCCAAAGACTAGCGGTCCAGGGGAGCACAGATACGCAGTATTTT. As protein: CASSQRLAVQGSTDTQYF.

V and J are TRBV19 and TRBJ1-6; the D is unclear. CDR3 length: 12 amino acids. Between the trimmed V and J ends, which lost 9 bases and 6 bases, there was a span of 9 bases. The V gene's germline CDR1 is LNHDA and CDR2 SQIVND (reference sequence). CDR3 sequence: CASQIANSPLHF. The CDR3 bases are TGTGCCAGCCAGATCGCTAATTCACCCCTCCACTTT.

By share, this clone counts as large (0.1 to 1%). The chain uses TRBV7-9 and TRBJ2-7, with 9 positions matching TRBD1. The CDR3 runs 14 residues. V dropped 5 bases and J dropped 6; count of bases not matched to a gene: 8. Looked up from germline, CDR1 is SEHNR and CDR2 is FQNEAQ (reference sequence). As DNA, the CDR3 is TGTGCCAGCAGCCTCCGGGACAGGGTTGGCGAGCAGTACTTC. Its translation is CASSLRDRVGEQYF.

This clone was recorded once. This chain links TRBV29-1 with TRBJ1-2, with a weak D call TRBD1 (5 bases). V dropped 4 bases and J dropped 2 bases, with 11 bases sitting between them. Germline V lookup: CDR1 SQVTM, CDR2 ANQGSEA. This CDR3 is built from 13 residues. The chain's CDR3 is CSVVTGLNYGYTF. Written as DNA, the CDR3 is TGCAGCGTTGTAACGGGACTCAACTATGGCTACACCTTC. The entire variable domain, with the rest obtained from reference TRBV29-1 and TRBJ1-2, is as follows: SAVISQKPSRDICQRGTSLTIQCQVDSQVTMMFWYRQQPGQSLTLIATANQGSEATYESGFVIDKFPISRPNLTFSTLTVSNMSPEDSSIYLCSVVTGLNYGYTFGSGTRLTVV.

The chain uses TRBV9 and TRBJ2-1, with 9 bases identical to TRBD1. V lost 3 bases, J lost 5 bases, and 6 bases stayed unmatched. Germline V CDR1 and CDR2: SGDLS, YYNGEE. The CDR3 loop spans 15 amino acids. The CDR3 reads CASSGRDRVHNEQFF. CDR3 nucleotide sequence: TGTGCCAGCAGCGGCCGGGACAGGGTCCACAATGAGCAGTTCTTC.

V usage is TRBV5-6 and J usage is TRBJ2-5; 8 bases agree with TRBD2. Germline lookup yields CDR1 SGHDT and CDR2 YYEEEE. The CDR3 extends over 16 amino acids. V lost 4 bases to trimming and J lost 2 bases; unmatched junction nucleotides: 10. The CDR3 reads CASSPVGGGKQETQYF. In DNA form, the CDR3 reads TGTGCCAGCAGCCCCGTCGGGGGGGGCAAACAAGAGACCCAGTACTTC.

The chain recombines TRBV27 with TRBJ2-7; D is possibly TRBD1 (5 bases). V lost 2 bases to trimming and J lost 2 bases, with 13 bases between them. Germline values: CDR1 MNHEY, CDR2 SMNVEV (reference sequence). The CDR3 is 15 amino acids. The CDR3 loop reads CASSLVSQGAYEQYF. Here the CDR3 DNA reads TGTGCCAGCAGTTTAGTCTCGCAGGGTGCCTACGAGCAGTACTTC.

The chain couples TRBV5-4 to TRBJ2-2; TRBD2 agrees at 7 bases. Germline values: CDR1 SGHNT, CDR2 YYREEE (reference sequence). This CDR3 has 15 amino acids. Losses at the gene ends were 2 bases for V and 1 base for J; bases not matched to a gene: 2. CDR3 DNA sequence: TGTGCCAGCAGCTTACCTAGCGGGAACACCGGGGAGCTGTTTTTT. Its protein is CASSLPSGNTGELFF.

The gene calls are TRBV6-1 and TRBJ2-5; 9 nucleotides align to TRBD2. CDR1 MNHNS and CDR2 SASEGT come from the germline V gene. The CDR3 extends over 15 amino acids. The junction had 8 bases not matched to a gene; V was cut back by 5 bases and J by 4 bases. The chain's CDR3 is CASSSLAGEVETQYF. Written as DNA, the CDR3 is TGTGCCAGCAGTTCCTTAGCGGGGGAGGTAGAGACCCAGTACTTC.

This rearrangement joins TRBV9 to TRBJ2-5, with TRBD2 identical over 7 bases. Germline V lookup: CDR1 SGDLS, CDR2 YYNGEE. The CDR3 length is 14 residues. The ends lost 2 bases at V and 2 bases at J; junction bases unmatched: 3. CDR3 DNA sequence: TGTGCCAGCAGCGTCGGACTAGGACAAGAGACCCAGTACTTC. This codes for CASSVGLGQETQYF.

The chain employs TRBV15 and TRBJ2-1; weak D call: TRBD2 (5 bases). Germline lookup yields CDR1 LNHNV and CDR2 YYDKDF (reference sequence). This CDR3 spans 19 amino acids. The V and J ends lost 3 bases and 5 bases respectively, with 26 bases between them. The CDR3 sequence is CATSRDSSTSDPRDNEQFF. As DNA, the CDR3 is TGTGCCACCAGCAGGGACTCGTCAACAAGCGACCCGAGGGACAATGAGCAGTTCTTC.

J is TRBJ2-7 and V is TRBV11-2; no clear D gene. Trimming removed 4 bases at V and 3 bases at J, with 4 bases between. This CDR3 is built from 11 residues. CDR1 is SGHAT and CDR2 is FQNNGV in the germline V gene. The DNA for the CDR3 is TGTGCCAGCAGCTCCATCTACGAGCAGTACTTC. Its protein is CASSSIYEQYF. Full variable domain (missing parts from reference TRBV11-2 and TRBJ2-7): EAGVAQSPRYKIIEKRQSVAFWCNPISGHATLYWYQQILGQGPKLLIQFQNNGVVDDSQLPKDRFSAERLKGVDSTLKIQPAKLEDSAVYLCASSSIYEQYFGPGTRLTVT.

V and J are TRBV4-3 and TRBJ1-1; a weak D match, TRBD1 (6 bases). V was pared by 3 bases and J by 0 bases, with 11 bases between. This CDR3 spans 15 amino acids. The germline V gene has CDR1 LGHNA and CDR2 YSLEER. The CDR3 reads CASSHTDRMNTEAFF. CDR3 nucleotides: TGCGCCAGCAGCCATACAGACAGGATGAACACTGAAGCTTTCTTT.

The chain links TRBV6-6 to TRBJ1-5; D remains unclear. Germline values: CDR1 MNHNY, CDR2 SVGAGI (reference sequence). The CDR3 consists of 16 residues. Trimming stripped 0 bases from V and 6 bases from J, with 15 bases between. The CDR3: CASSYSDRGYGQPQHF. CDR3 DNA: TGTGCCAGCAGTTACTCCGACCGGGGATACGGTCAGCCCCAGCATTTT.

The rearrangement links TRBV6-1 to TRBJ1-3; the match to TRBD1 covers 10 bases. The V gene's germline CDR1 is MNHNS and CDR2 SASEGT. There are 14 residues in the CDR3. The trim removed 6 bases at V and 2 bases at J, leaving 1 base unmatched. DNA of the CDR3: TGTGCCAGCAGAGACAGGGGGCCTGGAAACACCATATATTTT. Protein: CASRDRGPGNTIYF.

The chain recombines TRBV5-1 with TRBJ2-7, with 8 bases that match TRBD2. Germline-derived CDR1 and CDR2 are SGHRS and YFSETQ. Germline trimming cut 4 bases from V and 5 bases from J; bases unmatched to any gene: 11. The CDR3 spans 15 residues. The DNA for the CDR3 is TGCGCCAGCAGCCCGGGGGGGGCTAAATCTAACGAGCAGTACTTC. The encoded protein is CASSPGGAKSNEQYF. The full variable domain, in which reference TRBV5-1 and TRBJ2-7 provide the parts outside the CDR3, is KAGVTQTPRYLIKTRGQQVTLSCSPISGHRSVSWYQQTPGQGLQFLFEYFSETQRNKGNFPGRFSGRQFSNSRSEMNVSTLELGDSALYLCASSPGGAKSNEQYFGPGTRLTVT.

The gene calls are TRBV18 and TRBJ2-7, with a tentative D call TRBD1 (5 bases). Germline loops: CDR1 KGHSH, CDR2 LQKENI. Trimming took 0 bases from V and 0 from J, leaving 9 bases between them. CDR3 length equals 15 residues. The CDR3 loop is CASSPPDSYSYEQYF. Here the CDR3 DNA reads TGTGCCAGCTCACCACCTGACAGCTACTCCTACGAGCAGTACTTC.

CDR3 amino acids: CASSNHERGATGANVLTF. CDR3 nucleotide sequence: TGTGCCAGCAGCAACCACGAACGGGGGGCGACTGGGGCCAACGTCCTGACTTTC. The V gene is TRBV7-6, the J gene TRBJ2-6; a weak D match, TRBD2 (7 bases). The ends were cut back, 5 bases at V and 2 bases at J, with 19 bases in the middle. Germline values: CDR1 SGHVS, CDR2 FNYEAQ. The CDR3 consists of 18 residues. Full variable domain (rest looked up from reference TRBV7-6 and TRBJ2-6): GAGVSQSPRYKVTKRGQDVALRCDPISGHVSLYWYRQALGQGPEFLTYFNYEAQQDKSGLPNDRFSAERPEGSISTLTIQRTEQRDSAMYRCASSNHERGATGANVLTFGAGSRLTVL.

V and J are TRBV27 and TRBJ2-7; 7 bases match TRBD2. The CDR3 is 13 amino acids. V gave up 4 bases and J gave up 4 bases; unmatched junction bases: 4. Per germline, CDR1 MNHEY and CDR2 SMNVEV (reference sequence). The CDR3 reads CASSSGGLYEQYF. The CDR3 region has the DNA TGTGCCAGCAGTTCCGGGGGACTATACGAGCAGTACTTC.

This clone was recorded many times. This chain joins TRBV7-9 and TRBJ2-7, with a possible D match to TRBD1 (8 bases). This CDR3 is 14 amino acids long. V was shortened by 5 bases and J by 3 bases, with 14 bases between the two germline ends. CDR1 SEHNR and CDR2 FQNEAQ come from the germline V gene (reference sequence). For the CDR3, the DNA is TGTGCCAGCAGCCTGAGCGGGACAGGCTACGAGCAGTACTTC. It specifies CASSLSGTGYEQYF.

The chain has TRBV7-9 and TRBJ1-2, with 10 bases aligning to TRBD1. This CDR3 has 14 amino acids. Germline V gives CDR1 SEHNR, CDR2 FQNEAQ (reference sequence). Trimming removed 5 bases from V and 8 bases from J; junction bases left unmatched: 8. CDR3 DNA: TGTGCCAGCAGCAACCGGGACAGGGGCACGGGCTACACCTTC. The encoded protein is CASSNRDRGTGYTF.

This chain links TRBV19 with TRBJ1-1, with D tentatively TRBD1 (5 bases). Trimming took off 5 bases at V and 4 bases at J, with 20 bases between the two ends. This CDR3 spans 16 amino acids. Germline CDR1 and CDR2: LNHDA and SQIVND (reference sequence). The CDR3 spells CASSYRSVRDGTEAFF. CDR3 nucleotides: TGTGCCAGTAGTTATCGGTCTGTCAGGGATGGCACTGAAGCTTTCTTT.

The gene calls are TRBV6-5 and TRBJ1-1; perhaps TRBD1 as D (6 bases). Deletions cut 0 bases from V and 4 bases from J, with 15 bases between. The CDR3 spans 16 residues. In germline, CDR1 is MNHEY, CDR2 SVGAGI. CDR3 residues: CASSYSRVTGSTEAFF. The CDR3, as DNA: TGTGCCAGCAGTTACTCGAGGGTAACAGGGTCCACTGAAGCTTTCTTT.

The sample holds one count of this clone. J is TRBJ2-1 and V is TRBV4-1; D gene ambiguous. Trimming pared 1 base from V and 9 bases from J, leaving 13 bases between. CDR3 size: 14 residues. The V gene's germline CDR1 is MGHRA and CDR2 YSYEKL. The CDR3 DNA follows: TGCGCCAGCAGCCAAGCCACTTTTCGTGGTGAGCAGTTCTTC. Translating it yields CASSQATFRGEQFF.

The chain is built from TRBV12-5 and TRBJ1-2; 7 bases match TRBD1. V shed 7 bases and J 3 bases; nucleotides not matched to a gene: 5. Germline V gene data show CDR1 as LGHNT and CDR2 as FRNRAP. There are 13 residues in the CDR3. The CDR3 bases are TGTGCTAGTGCCCTTGGGACAGACTATGGCTACACCTTC. Its translation is CASALGTDYGYTF.